This T cell receptor beta chain was sequenced in a study of early T cells in non-severe SARS-CoV-2 infection. From the 5' RACE reads, TCRdb called clonotypes with MiXCR, one entry per CDR3 protein. In the table there are 75,000 to 80,000 distinct CDR3 sequences, around 11% of which are singletons. This clonotype has just a few counts. The J segment lost 4 bases and the V segment lost 6 bases, leaving 3 bases of the junction unmatched. CDR3 length: 13 amino acids. The V gene's germline CDR1 is LNHDA and CDR2 SQIVND (reference sequence). Source: whole blood, taken at baseline. The origin of this receptor is an adult who was a healthcare worker with PCR-confirmed SARS-CoV-2 infection or an uninfected control (not recorded which). The V gene is TRBV19, the J gene TRBJ2-1; 7 bases are shared with TRBD1. Here the CDR3 reads CASRPQGYNEQFF. DNA of the CDR3: TGTGCCAGTAGACCACAGGGGTACAATGAGCAGTTCTTC.